The clone carrying this T cell receptor beta chain was found many times. Its cognate antigen is unknown. Primers: 60 Vbeta forward and 13 Jbeta reverse. Profiled with immunoSEQ multiplex PCR; TCRdb holds only in-frame clones, not every one. The repertoire holds 100,000 to 130,000 clones, with 70% to 80% as singletons. The sample originates from a study of cytomegalovirus exposure and HLA in healthy donors. At the level of the study: Out of approximately 170 million T cells, an earlier analysis found some 110 million unique TCR beta sequences in total. Study-level points and caveats: CMV antigen specificity of three CMV-associated chains was confirmed in vitro. When a later analysis compared HLA-associated TCR beta chains with equally common others, the HLA-associated chains turned out to be more clonally expanded and to have lower generation probabilities.

From germline, CDR1 is SNHLY and CDR2 FYNNEI. The CDR3 has 15 residues. With 3 bases removed from V and 3 bases from J, the gap between germline ends came to 15 bases. Among the donors, all were healthy bone marrow donors. Sequenced material: PBMCs. The chain joins TRBV2 to TRBJ2-7; TRBD1 is a possible D gene (6 bases). The clonotype originates from a man younger than 30 in good health and CMV-seronegative. DNA of the CDR3: TGTGCCAGCAGTGATCACAGGGCCGCCAACTACGAGCAGTACTTC. Protein product: CASSDHRAANYEQYF.